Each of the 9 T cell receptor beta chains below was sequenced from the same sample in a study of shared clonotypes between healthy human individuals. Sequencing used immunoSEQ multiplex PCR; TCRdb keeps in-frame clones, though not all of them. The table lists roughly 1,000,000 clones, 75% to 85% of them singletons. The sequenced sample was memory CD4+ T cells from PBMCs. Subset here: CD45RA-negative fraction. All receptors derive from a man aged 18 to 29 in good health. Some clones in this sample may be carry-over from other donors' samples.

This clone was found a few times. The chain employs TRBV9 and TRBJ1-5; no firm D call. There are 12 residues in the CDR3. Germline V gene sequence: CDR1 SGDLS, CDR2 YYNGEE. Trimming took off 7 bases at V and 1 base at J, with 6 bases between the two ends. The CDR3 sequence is CASGASNQPQHF. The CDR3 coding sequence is TGTGCCAGCGGAGCGAGCAATCAGCCCCAGCATTTT.

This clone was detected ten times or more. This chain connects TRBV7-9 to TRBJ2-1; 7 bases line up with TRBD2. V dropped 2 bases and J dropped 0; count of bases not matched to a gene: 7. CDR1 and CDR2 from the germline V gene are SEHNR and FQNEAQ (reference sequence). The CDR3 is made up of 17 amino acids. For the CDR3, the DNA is TGTGCCAGCAGCTTACCCCGTCGGGAGGCCTCCTACAATGAGCAGTTCTTC. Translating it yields CASSLPRREASYNEQFF.

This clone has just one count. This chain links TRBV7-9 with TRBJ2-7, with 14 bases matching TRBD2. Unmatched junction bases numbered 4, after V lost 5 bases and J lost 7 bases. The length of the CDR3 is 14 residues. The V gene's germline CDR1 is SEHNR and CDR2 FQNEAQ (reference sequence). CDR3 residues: CASSPGLAGEEQYF. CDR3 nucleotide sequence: TGTGCCAGCAGCCCGGGACTAGCGGGAGAAGAGCAGTACTTC. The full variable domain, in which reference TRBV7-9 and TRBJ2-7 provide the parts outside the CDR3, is DTGVSQNPRHKITKRGQNVTFRCDPISEHNRLYWYRQTLGQGPEFLTYFQNEAQLEKSRLLSDRFSAERPKGSFSTLEIQRTEQGDSAMYLCASSPGLAGEEQYFGPGTRLTVT.

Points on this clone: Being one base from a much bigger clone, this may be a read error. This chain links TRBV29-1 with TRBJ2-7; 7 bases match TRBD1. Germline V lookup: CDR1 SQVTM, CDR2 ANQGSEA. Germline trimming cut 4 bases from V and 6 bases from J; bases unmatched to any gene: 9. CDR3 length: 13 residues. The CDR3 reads CSVGGTANCEQYF. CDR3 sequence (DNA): TGCAGCGTTGGAGGGACAGCTAACTGCGAGCAGTACTTC.

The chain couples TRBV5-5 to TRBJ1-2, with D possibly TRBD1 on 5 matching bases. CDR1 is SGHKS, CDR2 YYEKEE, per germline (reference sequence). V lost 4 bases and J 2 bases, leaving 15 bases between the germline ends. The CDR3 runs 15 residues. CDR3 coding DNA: TGTGCCAGCAGCGTGACCGGGACGGTAAACTATGGCTACACCTTC. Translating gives CASSVTGTVNYGYTF.

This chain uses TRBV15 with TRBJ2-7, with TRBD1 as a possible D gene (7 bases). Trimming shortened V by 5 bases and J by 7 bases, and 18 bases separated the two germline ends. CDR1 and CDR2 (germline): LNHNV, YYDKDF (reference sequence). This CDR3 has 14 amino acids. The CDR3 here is CATSEGAGFLEQYF. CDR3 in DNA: TGTGCCACCAGCGAGGGGGCGGGGTTTTTGGAGCAGTACTTC.

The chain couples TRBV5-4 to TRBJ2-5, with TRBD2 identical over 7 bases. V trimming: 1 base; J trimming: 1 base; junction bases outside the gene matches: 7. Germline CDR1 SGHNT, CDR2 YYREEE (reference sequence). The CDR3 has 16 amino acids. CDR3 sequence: CASSLYGRKGQETQYF. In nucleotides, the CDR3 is TGTGCCAGCAGCTTGTACGGGAGGAAAGGCCAAGAGACCCAGTACTTC.

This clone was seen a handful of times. CDR3 amino acids: CASSLATGVQHF. In DNA, the CDR3 is TGTGCCAGCAGCTTAGCTACAGGGGTCCAGCATTTT. The chain couples TRBV7-9 to TRBJ1-5; 7 bases line up with TRBD1. The V segment lost 0 bases and the J segment 12 bases; nucleotides outside the gene matches: 2. CDR3 length: 12 residues. Per germline, CDR1 SEHNR and CDR2 FQNEAQ (reference sequence).

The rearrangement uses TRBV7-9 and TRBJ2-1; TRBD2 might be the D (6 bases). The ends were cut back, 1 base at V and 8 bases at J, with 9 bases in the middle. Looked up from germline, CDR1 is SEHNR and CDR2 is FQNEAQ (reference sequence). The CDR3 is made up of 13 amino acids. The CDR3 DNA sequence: TGTGCCAGCAGCTTAGGACTAGGGGATGAGCAGTTCTTC. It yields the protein CASSLGLGDEQFF.